This T cell receptor (beta chain) is drawn from a study of T cells in Graves' hyperthyroidism and ophthalmopathy. Study results and caveats: Most expanded thyroid clonotypes above 0.001 recurred in blood.

This clonotype was counted many times. Antigen unknown. Amplified TCR beta CDR3 regions derived from RNA transcripts. Researchers ran a first-round RT-PCR on the TCR CDR3 using the HTBI primer set. TCRdb recomputed calls from the multiplex PCR reads with MiXCR, one row per CDR3 protein. The table lists under 300,000 distinct CDR3 sequences, about an eighth of them singletons. J lost 0 bases, V lost 6 bases, and 5 bases had no gene match. The CDR3 is made up of 15 amino acids. CDR1 is SGHDT and CDR2 is YYEEEE in the germline V gene. The V and J genes are TRBV5-6 and TRBJ1-5; 8 positions match TRBD1. Sample: blood. The TCR originated in a young woman with Graves' hyperthyroidism that later progressed to Graves' ophthalmopathy. In nucleotides, the CDR3 is TGTGCCAGCACCACAGGGGGTTTTAGCAATCAGCCCCAGCATTTT. Residues: CASTTGGFSNQPQHF.